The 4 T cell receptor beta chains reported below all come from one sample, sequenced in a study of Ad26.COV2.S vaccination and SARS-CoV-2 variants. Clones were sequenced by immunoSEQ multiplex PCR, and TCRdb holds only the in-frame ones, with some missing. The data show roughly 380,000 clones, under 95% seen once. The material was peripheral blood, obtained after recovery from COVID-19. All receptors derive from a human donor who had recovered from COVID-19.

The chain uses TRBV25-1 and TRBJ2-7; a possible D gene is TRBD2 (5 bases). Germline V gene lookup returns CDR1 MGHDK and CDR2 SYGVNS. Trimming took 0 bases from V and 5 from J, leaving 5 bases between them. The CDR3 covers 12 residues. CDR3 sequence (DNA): TGTGCCAGCAGTGAATACGGGAACGAGCAGTACTTC. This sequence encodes CASSEYGNEQYF.

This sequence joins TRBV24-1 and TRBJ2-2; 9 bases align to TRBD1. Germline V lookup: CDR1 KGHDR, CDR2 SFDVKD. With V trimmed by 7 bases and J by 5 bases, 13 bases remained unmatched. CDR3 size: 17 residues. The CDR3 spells CATSSARTGVVTGELFF. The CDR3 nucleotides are TGTGCCACCAGCTCCGCAAGGACAGGGGTTGTGACCGGGGAGCTGTTTTTT.

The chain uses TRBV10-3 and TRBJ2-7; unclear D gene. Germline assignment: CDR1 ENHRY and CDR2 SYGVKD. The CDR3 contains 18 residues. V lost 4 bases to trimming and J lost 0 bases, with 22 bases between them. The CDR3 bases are TGTGCCATCAGTGGCGCCAACAGTGAGGACGTTAGCTCCTACGAGCAGTACTTC. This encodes CAISGANSEDVSSYEQYF.

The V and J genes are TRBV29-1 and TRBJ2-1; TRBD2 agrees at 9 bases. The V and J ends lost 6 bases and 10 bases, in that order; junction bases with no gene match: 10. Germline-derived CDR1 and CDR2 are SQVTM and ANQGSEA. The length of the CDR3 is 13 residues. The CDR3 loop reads CSVTSGWTREQFF. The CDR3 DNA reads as TGCAGCGTGACTAGCGGATGGACAAGGGAGCAGTTCTTC.